The 20 T cell receptor beta chains given below trace back to one sample, sequenced in a study of glioma-infiltrating T cells. Amplification of TCR alpha and beta CDR3 regions from RNA used iRepertoire nested multiplex PCR. TCRdb re-derived calls from the multiplex PCR reads in MiXCR, one entry per CDR3 protein. The table has roughly 120,000 distinct CDR3 sequences, approximately 23% seen once. The source material was glioma tissue, nonneoplastic brain tissue, or PBMCs (not recorded which). Receptor source: a human donor with low-grade glioma or glioblastoma, undergoing nonglioma brain surgery, or in good health (not recorded which).

This clonotype was counted a few times. The chain carries TRBV12-3 or TRBV12-4 and TRBJ2-2; D possibly corresponds to TRBD2 (6 bases). This CDR3 is built from 14 residues. The V end lost 7 bases, the J end lost 3 bases, and 12 bases lay between the germline ends. The CDR3 reads CASTTGTDTGELFF. The CDR3 DNA reads as TGTGCCAGCACTACCGGGACTGACACCGGGGAGCTGTTTTTT.

This clonotype was detected ten times or more. The chain is built from TRBV27 and TRBJ1-5; the D is unclear. Germline V lookup: CDR1 MNHEY, CDR2 SMNVEV (reference sequence). The CDR3 loop spans 13 amino acids. Trimming removed 4 bases at V and 1 base at J, with 5 bases between. This CDR3 is CASSYKSNQPQHF. In DNA form, the CDR3 reads TGTGCCAGCAGTTACAAAAGCAATCAGCCCCAGCATTTT.

The rearrangement links TRBV5-8 to TRBJ2-7; D remains unclear. The CDR3 has 13 amino acids. Trimming took 2 bases from V and 9 from J, leaving 15 bases between them. Germline V CDR1 and CDR2: SGHTS, YDEGEE. The CDR3 spells CASSLGQRTGQYF. CDR3 in DNA: TGTGCCAGCAGCTTAGGCCAACGTACGGGGCAGTACTTC.

This chain joins TRBV5-1 and TRBJ2-7, with D tentatively TRBD2 (6 bases). Germline V gene data show CDR1 as SGHRS and CDR2 as YFSETQ. The V end was cut by 4 bases, the J end by 5 bases, with 10 bases between. The CDR3 is made up of 12 amino acids. The CDR3 nucleotides are TGCGCCAGCAGCCGGGACTTCCACGAGCAGTACTTC. It is translated as CASSRDFHEQYF.

The chain couples TRBV3-1 to TRBJ2-7, with D possibly called TRBD1 or TRBD2 (5 bases each). CDR1 and CDR2 from the germline V gene are LGHDT and YNNKEL (reference sequence). V was clipped by 5 bases and J by 4 bases, with 15 bases between them. The CDR3 runs to 14 residues. The DNA for the CDR3 is TGTGCCAGCAGCTCCGGGACGGAGGATTACGAGCAGTACTTC. This gives the protein CASSSGTEDYEQYF.

The gene calls are TRBV19 and TRBJ2-3, with D perhaps assigned TRBD1 or TRBD2 (6 bases each). V was clipped by 6 bases and J by 2 bases, with 12 bases between them. The CDR3 has 14 residues. CDR1 is LNHDA and CDR2 is SQIVND in the germline V gene (reference sequence). CDR3 nucleotides: TGTGCCAGTAGCGAGGGGGGACCCACAGATACGCAGTATTTT. Translation gives CASSEGGPTDTQYF.

On this clonotype: A much larger clone is a single base away; this may be a read error. The chain links TRBV7-2 to TRBJ2-1, with a weak D call TRBD2 (5 bases). The CDR3 is 15 residues long. The germline V gene has CDR1 SGHTA and CDR2 FQGNSA. The CDR3 loop is CASSSLGGSYNGQFF. CDR3 nucleotide sequence: TGTGCCAGCAGCTCTCTAGGAGGCTCCTACAATGGGCAGTTCTTC.

This clonotype has just one count. A much larger clone lies a single base off, so this may be a read error. The chain employs TRBV5-1 and TRBJ2-5; TRBD2 agrees at 8 bases. With V trimmed by 0 bases and J by 2 bases, 9 bases remained unmatched. Germline lookup yields CDR1 SGHRS and CDR2 YFSETQ. The CDR3 is 17 residues long. CDR3 in DNA: TGCGCCAGCAGCTTGGGTGCGACTAGCGTGACACAAGAGACCCAGTACTTC. Amino acids: CASSLGATSVTQETQYF.

Details on this clonotype: This may stem from a read error, because a much larger clone lies one nucleotide away. CDR3 DNA sequence: TGCGCCAGCAGCCCCGACAGGGACCCCCCCGATGAGCAGTTCTTC. Translation gives CASSPDRDPPDEQFF. The rearrangement uses TRBV4-3 and TRBJ2-1; 7 bases are shared with TRBD1. The CDR3 is made up of 15 amino acids. Looked up from germline, CDR1 is LGHNA and CDR2 is YSLEER. Germline trimming cut 4 bases from V and 8 bases from J; bases unmatched to any gene: 11.

The sample holds many counts of this clonotype. The chain employs TRBV4-3 and TRBJ2-7; TRBD2 matches 14 bases. Trimming removed 1 base from V and 2 bases from J; junction bases left unmatched: 7. CDR1 is LGHNA, CDR2 YSLEER, per germline. The CDR3 covers 18 residues. The CDR3 loop reads CASSQGKTSGRAPYEQYF. The CDR3 DNA reads TGCGCCAGCAGCCAAGGCAAGACTAGCGGGAGGGCCCCCTACGAGCAGTACTTC.

This clonotype was counted a single time. A much larger clone is a single base away; this may be a read error. The chain has TRBV7-3 and TRBJ2-6; D not resolved. CDR1 is SGHTA, CDR2 FQGTGA, per germline. This CDR3 has 17 residues. DNA of the CDR3: TGTGCCAGCAGCTTAAGTGTCAGGCCCTCTGAGGCCAACGTCCTGACTTTC. This translates into CASSLSVRPSEANVLTF.

This clonotype was seen at least ten times. V and J are TRBV5-1 and TRBJ1-4; 7 bases are shared with TRBD1. Germline CDR1 SGHRS, CDR2 YFSETQ. This CDR3 region has 15 residues. Trimming cost V 0 bases and J 7 bases; bases outside gene matches: 6. The CDR3 is CASSLEGTAIEKLFF. For the CDR3, the DNA is TGCGCCAGCAGCTTGGAAGGGACAGCAATTGAAAAACTGTTTTTT. The complete variable domain, with remaining parts taken from reference TRBV5-1 and TRBJ1-4, reads KAGVTQTPRYLIKTRGQQVTLSCSPISGHRSVSWYQQTPGQGLQFLFEYFSETQRNKGNFPGRFSGRQFSNSRSEMNVSTLELGDSALYLCASSLEGTAIEKLFFGSGTQLSVL.

This clonotype appeared many times. The chain carries TRBV7-2 and TRBJ2-3, with 11 bases lining up with TRBD2. The CDR3 has 18 amino acids. From germline, CDR1 is SGHTA and CDR2 FQGNSA. The trim removed 1 base at V and 4 bases at J, leaving 10 bases unmatched. The CDR3: CASSLVGGTSGSADTQYF. For the CDR3, the DNA is TGTGCCAGCAGCTTAGTCGGCGGAACTAGCGGGAGTGCAGATACGCAGTATTTT.

The genes are TRBV19 and TRBJ1-1; D is unclear. The germline V and J ends were trimmed by 6 bases and 1 base, with 9 bases remaining between them. The CDR3 is 13 residues long. CDR1 is LNHDA, CDR2 SQIVND, per germline (reference sequence). The CDR3 nucleotides are TGTGCCAGTAGCACACGGACGAACACTGAAGCTTTCTTT. It translates to CASSTRTNTEAFF.

Remarks on this clonotype: A read error is possible here, since a much larger clone lies one base away. The chain couples TRBV7-6 to TRBJ2-6, with D maybe TRBD2 (5 bases). The CDR3 contains 18 residues. The V gene lost 8 bases and the J gene lost 2 bases, with 22 bases spanning the gap. Germline assignment: CDR1 SGHVS and CDR2 FNYEAQ. CDR3 in amino acids: CASGPRMGASAGANVLTF. CDR3 in DNA: TGTGCCAGCGGCCCCCGAATGGGAGCTTCCGCTGGGGCCAACGTCCTGACTTTC.

A word on this clonotype: This sequence may be a read error, since a much larger clone differs from it by one base. The V gene is TRBV2, the J gene TRBJ2-5, with D possibly matching TRBD2 (6 bases). The germline CDR1 and CDR2 sequences are SNHLY and FYNNEI. This CDR3 region has 14 residues. The CDR3 spells CAGSPLAPQETQYF. The DNA of the CDR3 is TGTGCCGGCAGTCCGCTAGCGCCCCAAGAGACCCAGTACTTC.

This clonotype was observed at least ten times. This chain connects TRBV6-1 to TRBJ2-7; 7 nucleotides align to TRBD1. This CDR3 region has 17 residues. Per the germline V gene, CDR1 is MNHNS and CDR2 is SASEGT. V dropped 5 bases and J dropped 2; count of bases not matched to a gene: 15. The CDR3 protein is CASSYGPSGTAAYEQYF. In nucleotides, the CDR3 is TGTGCCAGCAGTTATGGACCTTCCGGGACAGCCGCCTACGAGCAGTACTTC.

V is TRBV20-1 and J is TRBJ2-1; no clear D gene. Germline V gene data show CDR1 as DFQATT and CDR2 as SNEGSKA (reference sequence). This CDR3 is built from 13 residues. The V end lost 6 bases, the J end lost 6 bases, and 15 bases lay between the germline ends. The CDR3 sequence is CSASLGSGNEQFF. The CDR3 region has the DNA TGCAGTGCCAGTCTCGGCTCCGGCAATGAGCAGTTCTTC.

As for this clonotype: Since a much larger clone is just one base distant, this may be a read error. The chain employs TRBV27 and TRBJ2-3, with 9 bases matching TRBD2. The CDR3 runs 15 residues. Germline V lookup: CDR1 MNHEY, CDR2 SMNVEV (reference sequence). J gave up 1 base and V 4 bases, and 3 bases lay outside the gene matches. The DNA for the CDR3 is TGTGCCAGCAGTTCTGCTAGCGGGGGCACAGATACGCAGTATTTT. It yields the protein CASSSASGGTDTQYF.

A note on this clonotype: Relative to the germline gene, one junction end is altered; a read error may explain this. The rearrangement joins TRBV29-1 to TRBJ2-1, with 13 bases matching TRBD2. Germline V CDR1 and CDR2: SQVTM, ANQGSEA. CDR3 size: 14 residues. Here the CDR3 reads CSATTSGRANEQLF. The CDR3, as DNA: TGCAGCGCCACAACTAGCGGGAGGGCCAACGAGCAGCTCTTC.